The rows below give T cell receptor beta chains drawn from one sample of a study of beta chain features in type 1 diabetes. Using immunoSEQ multiplex PCR, the repertoire was profiled, and TCRdb retains in-frame clones only, with some absent. This sample has some 240,000 clones, with approximately 11% found just once. The sequenced material came from central memory CD4+ T cells from blood. Receptors originate from a man aged 18-30 years in good health. The CDR3 runs from the conserved cysteine through the conserved F or W. D genes are given only for firm matches. Expanded clones are given a class, and other clones once, few, many or no size at all.

D,size,V,J,CDR3,DNA
-,-,TRBV10-3,TRBJ2-3,CAISESPTDTQYF,TGTGCCATCAGTGAGTCGCCGACAGATACGCAGTATTTT
TRBD2,few,TRBV7-9,TRBJ2-7,CASSPSGSSYEQYF,TGTGCCAGCAGCCCTAGCGGGAGCTCCTACGAGCAGTACTTC
-,few,TRBV6-5,TRBJ2-3,CASSEGGGSDTQYF,TGTGCCAGCAGTGAAGGTGGGGGGTCAGATACGCAGTATTTT
-,-,TRBV5-1,TRBJ2-5,CASSLGTGATEETQYF,TGCGCCAGCAGCTTGGGGACCGGGGCCACGGAAGAGACCCAGTACTTC
TRBD2,-,TRBV7-2,TRBJ2-7,CASGTLATHEQYF,TGTGCCAGCGGCACACTAGCGACCCACGAGCAGTACTTC
TRBD2,few,TRBV18,TRBJ2-3,CASSPMREEGDTQYF,TGTGCCAGCTCACCGATGCGGGAGGAGGGGGATACGCAGTATTTT
-,-,TRBV11-1,TRBJ2-2,CASSWVSAGELFF,TGTGCCAGCTCCTGGGTTAGCGCCGGGGAGCTGTTTTTT
-,few,TRBV11-3,TRBJ2-3,CASSLVSSSDTQYF,TGTGCCAGCAGCTTAGTAAGCAGTTCGGATACGCAGTATTTT
TRBD2,-,TRBV10-2,TRBJ2-3,CASSSSGRVDTQYF,TGCGCCAGCAGTTCCAGCGGGAGAGTAGATACGCAGTATTTT
TRBD1,-,TRBV6-6,TRBJ2-1,CASSPPGQGYNEQFF,TGTGCCAGCAGCCCGCCGGGACAGGGCTACAATGAGCAGTTCTTC
-,few,TRBV25-1,TRBJ2-1,CASSVDSYNEQFF,TGTGCCAGCAGTGTAGACTCCTACAATGAGCAGTTCTTC
-,few,TRBV30,TRBJ1-1,CAWSPSGQAFF,TGTGCCTGGAGTCCCAGTGGACAAGCTTTCTTT
TRBD2,many,TRBV2,TRBJ2-5,CASTPLAGGPETQYF,TGTGCCAGCACCCCCCTAGCGGGAGGGCCAGAGACCCAGTACTTC
-,few,TRBV9,TRBJ2-5,CASSVGTVSAETQYF,TGTGCCAGCAGCGTAGGGACAGTTAGTGCGGAGACCCAGTACTTC
TRBD2,few,TRBV28,TRBJ2-1,CASSLAGTRLLNEQFF,TGTGCCAGCAGTTTAGCCGGGACTAGATTACTCAATGAGCAGTTCTTC
-,-,TRBV2,TRBJ2-3,CASSQDSVIDTQYF,TGTGCCTCCAGCCAGGACTCGGTGATTGATACGCAGTATTTT
-,few,TRBV4-1,TRBJ2-4,CASSPTGAKNIQYF,TGCGCCAGCAGCCCTACAGGAGCCAAAAACATTCAGTACTTC
-,many,TRBV9,TRBJ1-1,CASSVGGIDTEAFF,TGTGCCAGCAGCGTAGGGGGAATCGACACTGAAGCTTTCTTT
-,-,TRBV2,TRBJ1-1,CASRNRDAEAFF,TGTGCCAGCAGGAACAGGGACGCTGAAGCTTTCTTT
-,few,TRBV10-3,TRBJ2-2,CAISDSPGDNGELFF,TGTGCCATCAGTGATAGCCCCGGGGACAACGGGGAGCTGTTTTTT
TRBD1,few,TRBV15,TRBJ2-7,CATSRAGQGAYEQYF,TGTGCCACCAGCAGAGCGGGGCAGGGGGCCTACGAGCAGTACTTC
-,-,TRBV29-1,TRBJ2-7,CSVDFGNEQYF,TGCAGCGTGGATTTCGGTAACGAGCAGTACTTC
TRBD2,few,TRBV5-6,TRBJ2-7,CASAPGGTVNEQYF,TGTGCCAGCGCCCCGGGGGGTACGGTTAACGAGCAGTACTTC
TRBD1,few,TRBV19,TRBJ2-7,CASKRDRGAYEQYF,TGTGCCAGTAAGAGGGACAGGGGAGCCTACGAGCAGTACTTC
-,-,TRBV7-9,TRBJ2-3,CASSSTTPYTDTQYF,TGTGCCAGCAGCAGCACTACTCCATACACAGATACGCAGTATTTT
-,few,TRBV30,TRBJ2-5,CAWSGQFYAPTQETQYF,TGTGCCTGGAGTGGTCAGTTTTACGCGCCCACCCAAGAGACCCAGTACTTC
-,-,TRBV11-3,TRBJ2-7,CASSPQTGEGNYEQYF,TGTGCCAGCAGCCCCCAGACCGGGGAAGGTAACTACGAGCAGTACTTC
-,-,TRBV2,TRBJ2-7,CASRRDGVYEQYF,TGTGCCAGCAGAAGGGACGGAGTCTACGAGCAGTACTTC
TRBD1,many,TRBV9,TRBJ2-1,CASTRTGSSYNEQFF,TGTGCCAGCACAAGGACAGGGAGCTCCTACAATGAGCAGTTCTTC
TRBD1,few,TRBV30,TRBJ2-5,CAWSGTGETQYF,TGTGCCTGGAGTGGGACAGGGGAGACCCAGTACTTC
TRBD2,many,TRBV29-1,TRBJ2-1,CSVGGGSSYNEQFF,TGCAGCGTGGGCGGGGGAAGCTCCTACAATGAGCAGTTCTTC
-,few,TRBV7-9,TRBJ2-7,CASSLTMQNYEQYF,TGTGCCAGCAGCTTGACGATGCAAAACTACGAGCAGTACTTC
-,-,TRBV5-1,TRBJ2-5,CASSSGHRGQETQYF,TGCGCCAGCAGCTCGGGACATCGGGGCCAAGAGACCCAGTACTTC
TRBD2,few,TRBV7-2,TRBJ2-7,CASSQLAGGSFYEQYF,TGTGCCAGCAGTCAACTAGCGGGAGGGAGTTTTTACGAGCAGTACTTC
TRBD2,-,TRBV29-1,TRBJ2-1,CSVEPTSGSSREQFF,TGCAGCGTAGAACCGACTAGCGGGAGCTCCCGCGAGCAGTTCTTC
TRBD1,-,TRBV27,TRBJ1-5,CASSLYRGLHQPQHF,TGTGCCAGCAGTTTATACAGGGGCCTGCATCAGCCCCAGCATTTT
TRBD1,-,TRBV10-3,TRBJ1-2,CAISESTGAGYGYTF,TGTGCCATCAGTGAGTCGACAGGGGCAGGCTATGGCTACACCTTC
-,few,TRBV28,TRBJ2-1,CASSPPTRFVYNEQFF,TGTGCCAGCAGCCCCCCGACACGGTTCGTCTACAATGAGCAGTTCTTC
-,few,TRBV27,TRBJ2-6,CASSLWLSGANVLTF,TGTGCCAGCAGTTTATGGCTTTCTGGGGCCAACGTCCTGACTTTC
TRBD2,many,TRBV7-3,TRBJ2-1,CASSYSGRATDEQFF,TGTGCCAGCAGCTATAGCGGGAGGGCCACCGATGAGCAGTTCTTC
TRBD2,-,TRBV28,TRBJ2-1,CASTVAGIEQFF,TGTGCCAGCACTGTAGCGGGTATTGAGCAGTTCTTC
-,many,TRBV6-1,TRBJ2-3,CASSEMLAADTQYF,TGTGCCAGCAGTGAGATGTTAGCGGCAGATACGCAGTATTTT
TRBD1,-,TRBV5-1,TRBJ2-7,CASSYTGAHEQYF,TGCGCCAGCAGCTACACAGGGGCCCACGAGCAGTACTTC
-,-,TRBV30,TRBJ2-7,CAWSEGGPYEQYF,TGTGCCTGGAGTGAGGGGGGACCCTACGAGCAGTACTTC